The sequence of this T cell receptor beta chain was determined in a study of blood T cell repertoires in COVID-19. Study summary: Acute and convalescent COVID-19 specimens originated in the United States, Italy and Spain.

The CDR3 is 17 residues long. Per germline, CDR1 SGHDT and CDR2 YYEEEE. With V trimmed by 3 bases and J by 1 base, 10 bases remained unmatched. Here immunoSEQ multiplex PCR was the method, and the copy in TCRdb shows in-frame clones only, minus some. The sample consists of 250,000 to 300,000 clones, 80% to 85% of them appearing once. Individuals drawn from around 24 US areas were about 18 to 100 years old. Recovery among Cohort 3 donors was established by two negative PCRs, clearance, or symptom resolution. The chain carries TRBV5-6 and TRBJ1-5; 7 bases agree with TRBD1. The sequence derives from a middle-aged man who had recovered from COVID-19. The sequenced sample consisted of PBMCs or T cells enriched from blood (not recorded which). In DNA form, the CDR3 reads TGTGCCAGCAGCTGGGGGACAGAGGTAAGGAGCAATCAGCCCCAGCATTTT. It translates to CASSWGTEVRSNQPQHF.